The 6 T cell receptor beta chains listed next were all sequenced from one sample in a study of response to subunit inactivated influenza vaccine. MiXCR, run by TCRdb on the RT-PCR reads, gives a single entry per CDR3 protein. The table includes hundreds of thousands of distinct CDR3 sequences, approximately 14% detected once. Source: PBMCs from blood, taken less than 13 days after vaccination. Every receptor here comes from a man over 45 who received an inactivated influenza vaccine.

The chain employs TRBV20-1 and TRBJ2-1; D is undetermined. Germline V CDR1 and CDR2: DFQATT, SNEGSKA (reference sequence). The CDR3 runs to 15 residues. The V end lost 0 bases, the J end lost 10 bases, and 19 bases lay between the germline ends. CDR3 sequence reads: CSARDPYRAAREQFF. The CDR3 DNA reads TGCAGTGCTAGAGACCCCTATCGGGCCGCGAGGGAGCAGTTCTTC.

This clonotype was observed a few times. The chain has TRBV6-6 and TRBJ1-3, with D maybe TRBD1 (5 bases). There are 13 residues in the CDR3. Trimming pared 2 bases from V and 4 bases from J, leaving 6 bases between. Germline-derived CDR1 and CDR2 are MNHNY and SVGAGI (reference sequence). In nucleotides, the CDR3 is TGTGCCAGCAGTTACGAGGGGGGAAACACCATATATTTT. Translation: CASSYEGGNTIYF.

In this sample, this clonotype turned up a few times. This chain links TRBV24-1 with TRBJ2-5; 10 nucleotides align to TRBD2. Trimming took 6 bases from V and 4 from J; bases not matched to a gene: 10. The germline gives CDR1 KGHDR, CDR2 SFDVKD. The CDR3 consists of 16 residues. This chain's CDR3 is CATSKKGRTSGETQYF. For the CDR3, the DNA is TGTGCCACCAGTAAGAAGGGGCGGACTAGCGGAGAGACCCAGTACTTC.

This clonotype was seen only a few times. This rearrangement joins TRBV4-3 to TRBJ2-3; D may be TRBD2 (5 bases). The germline CDR1 and CDR2 sequences are LGHNA and YSLEER. The CDR3 totals 17 residues. V was shortened by 4 bases and J by 0 bases, with 17 bases between the two germline ends. The CDR3 loop reads CASSLSKTTPSTDTQYF. The CDR3 DNA follows: TGCGCCAGCAGCCTCAGCAAGACTACACCTAGCACAGATACGCAGTATTTT.

This clonotype has a handful of counts. J is TRBJ2-7 and V is TRBV12-3 or TRBV12-4; no firm D call. The CDR3 extends over 13 amino acids. V was trimmed by 5 bases and J by 0 bases, leaving 8 bases between them. CDR3 nucleotide sequence: TGTGCCAGCAGTCCTACATTCTCCTACGAGCAGTACTTC. Its protein is CASSPTFSYEQYF.

This clonotype was seen a few times. The chain combines TRBV5-6 with TRBJ2-3, with 10 bases fitting TRBD2. V trimming: 4 bases; J trimming: 13 bases; junction bases outside the gene matches: 3. The CDR3 runs 11 residues. CDR1 is SGHDT, CDR2 YYEEEE, per germline. CDR3 sequence reads: CASSKGLAKYF. The DNA for the CDR3 is TGTGCCAGCAGCAAGGGACTAGCGAAGTATTTT.